These 6 T cell receptor beta chains came from one sample sequenced in a study of molecular identifiers for immune sequencing clone quantification (dated by TCRdb to between 2018 and 2020). Library preparation used PCR. Instrument on record: Illumina HiSeq 4000. TCRdb handled the public reads itself, with Q25 trimming in fastp and clone calling in MiXCR, and kept productive beta chains. Rows merge per CDR3 protein into single entries with the most common DNA and genes. The sample includes 300,000 to 350,000 distinct CDR3 sequences, with over 20% observed a single time. The top ten clonotypes cover more than 0.8% of the sample. Sequencing input: naive CD8+ T cells from blood, with Jurkat cell RNA spiked in. Sample cell subset or site, as interpreted from the label and publication: FACS-sorted CD8+CD4-CCR7+CD45RA+ naive T cells. The receptors come from a human donor in good health. Some libraries in this study had Jurkat cell RNA spiked in.

Regarding this clonotype: A much larger clone is a single base away; this may be a read error. The chain uses TRBV7-9 and TRBJ2-7, with TRBD1 matching 10 bases. The CDR3 spans 12 residues. Germline CDR1 SEHNR, CDR2 FQNEAQ (reference sequence). As DNA, the CDR3 is TGTGCCAGCAGCCACGACAGGGGGCAGCAGTGCTTC. Encoded protein: CASSHDRGQQCF. Supplemented by reference TRBV7-9 and TRBJ2-7, the full variable domain reads DTGVSQNPRHKITKRGQNVTFRCDPISEHNRLYWYRQTLGQGPEFLTYFQNEAQLEKSRLLSDRFSAERPKGSFSTLEIQRTEQGDSAMYLCASSHDRGQQCFGPGTRLTVT.

In its sample, this clonotype was seen many times. The chain couples TRBV20-1 to TRBJ2-7, with 10 bases aligning to TRBD1. Germline trimming cut 3 bases from V and 5 bases from J; bases unmatched to any gene: 13. The CDR3 has 16 residues. Germline CDR1 and CDR2: DFQATT and SNEGSKA (reference sequence). The CDR3, as DNA: TGCAGTGCTAGGGGGGTCGGGACAGGGGCCAGGGACGAGCAGTACTTC. Translating gives CSARGVGTGARDEQYF.

Many counts were recorded for this clonotype. The chain carries TRBV4-3 and TRBJ1-6; maybe TRBD1 (6 bases). The CDR3 length is 14 residues. V was cut by 2 bases and J by 8 bases, with 10 bases left in between. Germline-derived CDR1 and CDR2 are LGHNA and YSLEER. The CDR3 bases are TGCGCCAGCAGCCAACAGGGGTTGTATTCACCCCTCCACTTT. Its protein product is CASSQQGLYSPLHF.

With respect to this clonotype: A much larger clone lies a single base off, so this may be a read error. The CDR3 does not end in the conserved phenylalanine or tryptophan, so this is likely a read error. The chain combines TRBV7-9 with TRBJ2-5; 7 bases are shared with TRBD2. The J segment lost 3 bases and the V segment lost 5 bases, leaving 3 bases of the junction unmatched. There are 13 residues in the CDR3. The V gene's germline CDR1 is SEHNR and CDR2 FQNEAQ (reference sequence). CDR3 residues: CASSQGLEETQYL. In nucleotides, the CDR3 is TGTGCCAGCAGCCAAGGACTAGAAGAGACCCAGTACCTC.

As to this clonotype: A much bigger clone sits one base away, suggesting this may be a read error. The chain joins TRBV12-3 or TRBV12-4 to TRBJ2-7, with 11 bases lining up with TRBD1. The length of the CDR3 is 15 residues. V shed 7 bases, J shed 6 bases, and the junction held 11 bases outside the gene matches. The CDR3 is CASTSGQGARGEQYF. The CDR3 coding sequence is TGTGCCAGCACCTCTGGACAGGGGGCAAGAGGCGAGCAGTACTTC.

This clonotype has ten or more counts. This chain connects TRBV7-9 to TRBJ2-7; a weak D match, TRBD1 (6 bases). The CDR3 runs 16 residues. V was pared by 4 bases and J by 0 bases, with 16 bases between. Germline-derived CDR1 and CDR2 are SEHNR and FQNEAQ (reference sequence). CDR3 protein: CASSWPFGQSSYEQYF. CDR3 coding DNA: TGTGCCAGCAGCTGGCCTTTCGGACAGAGCTCCTACGAGCAGTACTTC.